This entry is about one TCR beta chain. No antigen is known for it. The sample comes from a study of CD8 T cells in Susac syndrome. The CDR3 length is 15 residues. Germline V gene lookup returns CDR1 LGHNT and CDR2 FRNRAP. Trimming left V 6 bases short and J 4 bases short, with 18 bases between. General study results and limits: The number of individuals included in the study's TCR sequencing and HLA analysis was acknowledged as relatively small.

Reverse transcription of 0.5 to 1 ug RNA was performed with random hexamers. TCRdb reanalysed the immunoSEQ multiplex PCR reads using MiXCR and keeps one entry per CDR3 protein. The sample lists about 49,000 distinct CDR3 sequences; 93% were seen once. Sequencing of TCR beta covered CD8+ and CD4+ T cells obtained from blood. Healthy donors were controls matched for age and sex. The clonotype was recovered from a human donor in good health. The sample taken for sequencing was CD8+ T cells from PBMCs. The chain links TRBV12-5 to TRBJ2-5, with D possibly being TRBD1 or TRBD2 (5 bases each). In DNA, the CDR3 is TGTGCTAGTGGCCACCCACTACCCGGGGCAGAGACCCAGTACTTC. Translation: CASGHPLPGAETQYF.